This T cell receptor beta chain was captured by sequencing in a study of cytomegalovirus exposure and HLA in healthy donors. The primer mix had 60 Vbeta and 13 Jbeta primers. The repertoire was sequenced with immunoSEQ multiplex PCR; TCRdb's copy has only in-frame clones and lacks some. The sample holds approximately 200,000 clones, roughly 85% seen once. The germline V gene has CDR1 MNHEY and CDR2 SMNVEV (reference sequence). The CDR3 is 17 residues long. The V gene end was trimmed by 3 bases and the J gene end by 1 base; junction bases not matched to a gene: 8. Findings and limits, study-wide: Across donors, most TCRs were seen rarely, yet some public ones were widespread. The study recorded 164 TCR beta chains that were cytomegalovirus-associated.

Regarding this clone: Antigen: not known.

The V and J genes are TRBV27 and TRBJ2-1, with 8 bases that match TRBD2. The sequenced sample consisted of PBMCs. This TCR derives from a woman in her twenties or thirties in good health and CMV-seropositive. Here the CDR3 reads CASSFLPAGESYNEQFF. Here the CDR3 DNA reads TGTGCCAGCAGTTTTTTGCCAGCGGGAGAATCCTACAATGAGCAGTTCTTC.